This T cell receptor (beta chain) was captured in a study of cytomegalovirus exposure and HLA in healthy donors. In the study overall: Per a later analysis, the roughly 690 first-cohort and approximately 120 validation repertoires shared one platform. Regarding the study as a whole: Cytomegalovirus association was assigned to around 150 TCR beta chains. Diagnosis of cytomegalovirus status made by the classifier reportedly showed high specificity and sensitivity. The dataset shows that most TCR sequences were rare, while some public TCRs occurred in many donors.

CDR3 length equals 17 residues. Germline V gives CDR1 SGHRS, CDR2 YFSETQ. J was trimmed by 2 bases and V by 0 bases; bases with no gene match: 9. Sequencing used immunoSEQ multiplex PCR; TCRdb keeps in-frame clones, though not all of them. The profile shows roughly 60,000 clones, 85% to 95% of them singletons. Comment on this clone: Its antigen is currently unknown.

The chain recombines TRBV5-1 with TRBJ2-5; 8 bases agree with TRBD2. This TCR was sampled from a woman between 18 and 29 years old in good health and CMV-seropositive. Source material: PBMCs. CDR3 in amino acids: CASSLDFIGREQETQYF. CDR3 coding DNA: TGCGCCAGCAGCTTGGACTTCATCGGGAGGGAACAAGAGACCCAGTACTTC.